The T cell receptor beta chain described here comes from a study of beta chain features in type 1 diabetes. As to this clone: Its target is not known.

Germline assignment: CDR1 SQVTM and CDR2 ANQGSEA. The CDR3 spans 14 residues. Germline trimming cut 2 bases from V and 2 bases from J; bases unmatched to any gene: 6. Every bit of the isolated RNA underwent reverse transcription, so sequencing read expressed TCRB transcripts. Data came from immunoSEQ multiplex PCR; TCRdb stores just in-frame clones and leaves some out. The sample lists more than 350,000 clones, 10% to 12% seen once, with 0.045% to 0.05% in the top ten. Sorted CD4+ subsets: naive, central memory, regulatory, stem cell-like memory (CD45RO/CCR7/CD25/CD127/CD95/CD27 panel). Overall study results and limits: Significant though moderate, a shortening of TCRB CDR3s appeared in all four CD4+ subsets of Type 1 diabetes patients. Patients with type 1 diabetes showed fewer VDJ junction insertions and more deletions. There was no resolution here of whether HLA type influences TCRB rearrangement.

The sequenced sample consisted of naive CD4+ T cells from blood. The V and J genes are TRBV29-1 and TRBJ2-7; 7 bases are a match to TRBD2. The sequence was collected from a woman aged 18-29 years in good health. CDR3 coding DNA: TGCAGCGTTGAACTAGCGGTTTCGACCTACGAGCAGTACTTC. Its protein is CSVELAVSTYEQYF.